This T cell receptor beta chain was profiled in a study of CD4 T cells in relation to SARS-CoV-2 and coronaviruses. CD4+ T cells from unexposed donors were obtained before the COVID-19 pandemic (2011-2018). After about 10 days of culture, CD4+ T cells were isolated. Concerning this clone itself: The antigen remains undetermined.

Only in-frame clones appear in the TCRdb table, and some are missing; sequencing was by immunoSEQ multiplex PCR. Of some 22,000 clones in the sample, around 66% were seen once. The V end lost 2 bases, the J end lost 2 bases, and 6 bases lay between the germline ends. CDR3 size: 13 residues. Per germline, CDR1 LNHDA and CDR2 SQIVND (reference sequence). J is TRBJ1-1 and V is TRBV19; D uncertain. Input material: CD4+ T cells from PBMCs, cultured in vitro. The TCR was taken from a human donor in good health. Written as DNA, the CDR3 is TGTGCCAGTAGTATACGGGTTAACACTGAAGCTTTCTTT. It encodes CASSIRVNTEAFF.